What follows are 7 T cell receptor beta chains derived from one specimen sequenced in a study of T cells in Graves' hyperthyroidism and ophthalmopathy. Authors of the study amplified TCR beta CDR3 regions from RNA transcripts. An initial round of RT-PCR targeting the TCR CDR3 relied on the HTBI primer set. TCRdb itself ran the multiplex PCR reads through MiXCR, one entry per CDR3 protein. The sample includes approximately 590,000 distinct CDR3 sequences, roughly 14% of them seen just once. Sequenced input: blood. These receptors all come from a woman aged 25 to 45 with Graves' hyperthyroidism.

The chain couples TRBV7-9 to TRBJ2-7; 9 bases are shared with TRBD2. The CDR3 spans 15 residues. The V gene end was trimmed by 6 bases and the J gene end by 4 bases; junction bases not matched to a gene: 10. CDR1 is SEHNR, CDR2 FQNEAQ, per germline (reference sequence). The CDR3 loop is CASSVASGMGYEQYF. As DNA, the CDR3 is TGTGCCAGCAGTGTGGCTAGCGGGATGGGGTACGAGCAGTACTTC.

J is TRBJ2-5 and V is TRBV30; 15 nucleotides agree with TRBD2. J was trimmed by 5 bases and V by 2 bases; bases with no gene match: 3. The CDR3 has 15 residues. Germline loops: CDR1 GTSNPN, CDR2 SVGIG (reference sequence). For the CDR3, the DNA is TGTGCCTGGAGTAGAGGACTAGCGGGAGGGGAGACCCAGTACTTC. As protein: CAWSRGLAGGETQYF.

There are a few counts of this clonotype. The genes are TRBV30 and TRBJ2-7, with D unresolved. The CDR3 is made up of 14 amino acids. Germline V lookup: CDR1 GTSNPN, CDR2 SVGIG (reference sequence). The ends were cut back, 4 bases at V and 0 bases at J, with 13 bases in the middle. CDR3 coding DNA: TGTGCCTGGACCGGGTGGAATCTCTCCTACGAGCAGTACTTC. It translates to CAWTGWNLSYEQYF.

The rearrangement uses TRBV6-1 and TRBJ2-2, with D maybe TRBD1 (5 bases). The CDR3 consists of 13 residues. Germline lookup yields CDR1 MNHNS and CDR2 SASEGT. V was cut by 7 bases and J by 10 bases, with 16 bases left in between. The CDR3 DNA reads TGTGCCAGCAACACAGGAGTGGCTGCGGAGCTGTTTTTT. Residues: CASNTGVAAELFF.

This clonotype was counted ten times or more. V and J are TRBV3-1 and TRBJ1-2; 8 bases are shared with TRBD1. The V gene end was trimmed by 0 bases and the J gene end by 0 bases; junction bases not matched to a gene: 3. The CDR3 contains 16 residues. Germline V lookup: CDR1 LGHDT, CDR2 YNNKEL (reference sequence). The CDR3 spells CASSQDSGQANYGYTF. The CDR3 region has the DNA TGTGCCAGCAGCCAAGATTCGGGACAGGCTAACTATGGCTACACCTTC.

The chain carries TRBV6-1 and TRBJ1-5, with 7 bases matching TRBD1. The CDR3 covers 15 residues. V shed 3 bases, J shed 0 bases, and the junction held 2 bases outside the gene matches. From germline, CDR1 is MNHNS and CDR2 SASEGT. The CDR3 DNA follows: TGTGCCAGCAGTGACGGGACAGATAGCAATCAGCCCCAGCATTTT. Amino acids: CASSDGTDSNQPQHF.

V gene TRBV9 combines with J gene TRBJ2-5, with unresolved D. Looked up from germline, CDR1 is SGDLS and CDR2 is YYNGEE. Between the trimmed V and J ends, which lost 4 bases and 2 bases, there was a span of 18 bases. The CDR3 consists of 16 residues. The CDR3: CASSPWDRAEQETQYF. The CDR3 nucleotides are TGTGCCAGCAGCCCTTGGGATCGGGCGGAGCAAGAGACCCAGTACTTC.